The present T cell receptor beta chain was sequenced within a study of blood T cell repertoires in COVID-19. Study-wide background: Acute and convalescent COVID-19 samples came from the United States, Italy and Spain. The cDNA or gDNA used as material had been derived from T cells, B-cell-depleted T cells, or PBMCs.

Profiled with immunoSEQ multiplex PCR; TCRdb holds only in-frame clones, not every one. The sample yields about 350,000 clones, about 90% seen once. The CDR3 length is 14 residues. This TCR was sampled from a woman aged 70-85 years with COVID-19, enrolled during active disease. The V and J genes are TRBV21-1 and TRBJ2-5; TRBD1, as called in the table, went unchecked against the DNA. TRBV21-1 is assigned pseudogene status. The source material was peripheral blood. CDR3 nucleotide sequence: TGTGCCAGCAGCAAAGTTCCCAGCCAAGAGACCCAGTACTTC. Translating gives CASSKVPSQETQYF.